The 23 T cell receptor beta chains given below trace back to one sample, sequenced in a study of metastatic and nonmetastatic thyroid tumors. TCRdb reprocessed the PCR reads via MiXCR. Of tens of thousands of clones in the sample, over 10% were seen once. Nobody among the patients had been given any treatment before thyroid surgery. Sequences were obtained from blood. The receptors shown here come from a female donor with papillary thyroid cancer or a benign thyroid nodule (not recorded which). Some clones in this sample may be carry-over from other donors' samples.

The rearrangement uses TRBV5-1 and TRBJ2-7; 7 bases align to TRBD1. Germline values: CDR1 SGHRS, CDR2 YFSETQ. Trimming removed 4 bases from V and 3 bases from J; junction bases left unmatched: 7. The CDR3 spans 14 residues. The CDR3 sequence is CASSVGTAGYEQYF. Written as DNA, the CDR3 is TGCGCCAGCAGCGTCGGGACAGCAGGCTACGAGCAGTACTTC.

There are many counts of this clone. The J gene is TRBJ2-1, the V gene TRBV6-5; D may be TRBD2 (6 bases). The CDR3 has 15 amino acids. Germline V CDR1 and CDR2: MNHEY, SVGAGI. The V end lost 0 bases, the J end lost 2 bases, and 8 bases lay between the germline ends. The CDR3 sequence is CASSYSPGAYNEQFF. The CDR3 coding sequence is TGTGCCAGCAGTTACTCTCCGGGAGCCTACAATGAGCAGTTCTTC.

This clone was detected ten times or more. A much larger clone lies a single base off, so this may be a read error. The sample contains more than one DNA sequence encoding this CDR3. This rearrangement joins TRBV7-2 to TRBJ1-2, with D possibly being TRBD1 (5 bases). This CDR3 is built from 14 residues. Per germline, CDR1 SGHTA and CDR2 FQGNSA. V was clipped by 5 bases and J by 6 bases, with 16 bases between them. For the CDR3, the DNA is TGTGCCAGCAGCCCGGGGACGAAGGGAGATGGCTACACCTTC. Translation: CASSPGTKGDGYTF.

The table lists this clone with many counts. This sequence joins TRBV5-1 and TRBJ1-1; D perhaps matches TRBD1 (6 bases). V dropped 2 bases and J dropped 7 bases, with 21 bases sitting between them. Germline V CDR1 and CDR2: SGHRS, YFSETQ. This CDR3 has 16 residues. Written as DNA, the CDR3 is TGCGCCAGCAGCTTTGGGGGCCCAAGTGGAGTTAATGAAGCTTTCTTT. As protein: CASSFGGPSGVNEAFF. The full variable domain, in which reference TRBV5-1 and TRBJ1-1 provide the parts outside the CDR3, is KAGVTQTPRYLIKTRGQQVTLSCSPISGHRSVSWYQQTPGQGLQFLFEYFSETQRNKGNFPGRFSGRQFSNSRSEMNVSTLELGDSALYLCASSFGGPSGVNEAFFGQGTRLTVV.

The rearrangement uses TRBV12-3 or TRBV12-4 and TRBJ2-7; D perhaps matches TRBD2 (5 bases). Trimming left V 6 bases short and J 7 bases short, with 13 bases between. This CDR3 is 12 amino acids long. In nucleotides, the CDR3 is TGTGCCAGCAGCCCCTTCGGGGAAGAGCAGTACTTC. Its protein is CASSPFGEEQYF.

This clone was counted ten times or more. This chain joins TRBV20-1 and TRBJ1-6; 7 nucleotides align to TRBD1. Germline assignment: CDR1 DFQATT and CDR2 SNEGSKA (reference sequence). J gave up 4 bases and V 0 bases, and 6 bases lay outside the gene matches. The CDR3 runs 16 residues. CDR3 sequence reads: CSARDLQGRYNSPLHF. The CDR3 DNA reads TGCAGTGCTAGAGACCTACAGGGGCGGTATAATTCACCCCTCCACTTT.

The chain is built from TRBV7-2 and TRBJ1-1; perhaps TRBD1 as D (6 bases). V lost 0 bases to trimming and J lost 1 base, with 6 bases between them. The germline V gene has CDR1 SGHTA and CDR2 FQGNSA. This CDR3 region has 14 residues. CDR3 loop: CASSLATGNTEAFF. In DNA form, the CDR3 reads TGTGCCAGCAGCTTAGCGACAGGGAACACTGAAGCTTTCTTT.

At least ten counts were recorded for this clone. The genes are TRBV7-2 and TRBJ1-2; D may be TRBD1 (6 bases). Germline loops: CDR1 SGHTA, CDR2 FQGNSA. The CDR3 totals 13 residues. Trimming took 6 bases from V and 5 from J, leaving 13 bases between them. In DNA, the CDR3 is TGTGCCAGCAGGCCAGGGGAAGGTTATGGCTACACCTTC. It codes for CASRPGEGYGYTF.

This clone was seen a single time. This chain joins TRBV7-2 and TRBJ2-3; D is perhaps TRBD1 (6 bases). CDR1 is SGHTA and CDR2 is FQGNSA in the germline V gene. The CDR3 sequence is 18 residues long. V lost 0 bases and J 1 base, leaving 17 bases between the germline ends. Here the CDR3 reads CASSLARGGVRGTDTQYF. The CDR3 region has the DNA TGTGCCAGCAGCTTAGCGCGAGGGGGTGTGAGAGGCACAGATACGCAGTATTTT.

This clone was observed many times. The chain uses TRBV5-1 and TRBJ2-1, with TRBD2 matching 8 bases. Per germline, CDR1 SGHRS and CDR2 YFSETQ. V shed 5 bases, J shed 7 bases, and the junction held 11 bases outside the gene matches. The CDR3 extends over 15 amino acids. This CDR3 is CASRSPGLETNEQFF. CDR3 nucleotides: TGCGCCAGCAGATCCCCGGGACTAGAGACAAATGAGCAGTTCTTC.

The sample holds many counts of this clone. The V gene is TRBV13, the J gene TRBJ2-5; 7 positions agree with TRBD1. With V trimmed by 4 bases and J by 1 base, 6 bases remained unmatched. There are 15 residues in the CDR3. Germline CDR1 is PRHDT and CDR2 is FYEKMQ (reference sequence). Here the CDR3 reads CASSWSRDSQETQYF. The CDR3 DNA reads as TGTGCCAGCAGCTGGTCCCGGGACAGCCAAGAGACCCAGTACTTC.

In this sample, this clone turned up many times. This could be a read error, since a much larger clone is one nucleotide away. The chain employs TRBV28 and TRBJ2-2, with D tentatively TRBD1 (6 bases). In germline, CDR1 is MDHEN, CDR2 SYDVKM. The germline V and J ends were trimmed by 4 bases and 6 bases, with 9 bases remaining between them. The CDR3 spans 13 residues. CDR3 nucleotide sequence: TGTGCCAGCAGTTCCAGGGGACCCGGGGAGCTGTTTTTT. Protein product: CASSSRGPGELFF.

This clone was counted at least ten times. V is TRBV6-4 and J is TRBJ2-1, with 8 bases matching TRBD1. The CDR3 is 18 residues long. Germline V gives CDR1 MRHNA, CDR2 SNTAGT. Trimming cost V 6 bases and J 2 bases; bases outside gene matches: 15. CDR3 nucleotide sequence: TGTGCCAGCAGGATGGGACGGGGGACAGGTCTGGCCTACAATGAGCAGTTCTTC. Translation gives CASRMGRGTGLAYNEQFF.

This clone has ten or more counts. The rearrangement uses TRBV7-9 and TRBJ1-1; D uncertain. V was trimmed by 5 bases and J by 1 base, leaving 11 bases between them. This CDR3 region has 14 residues. Germline loops: CDR1 SEHNR, CDR2 FQNEAQ (reference sequence). CDR3 nucleotides: TGTGCCAGCAGCGCCGTGGACCAGAACACTGAAGCTTTCTTT. Amino acid sequence: CASSAVDQNTEAFF. Full variable domain (outside the CDR3, taken from reference TRBV7-9 and TRBJ1-1): DTGVSQNPRHKITKRGQNVTFRCDPISEHNRLYWYRQTLGQGPEFLTYFQNEAQLEKSRLLSDRFSAERPKGSFSTLEIQRTEQGDSAMYLCASSAVDQNTEAFFGQGTRLTVV.

This clone is judged medium-sized. The rearrangement joins TRBV6-4 to TRBJ1-6; D gene ambiguous. Germline V lookup: CDR1 MRHNA, CDR2 SNTAGT. The CDR3 is made up of 12 amino acids. The V end was cut by 3 bases, the J end by 6 bases, with 3 bases between. CDR3 sequence: CASSEVNSPLHF. CDR3 DNA sequence: TGTGCCAGCAGTGAGGTTAATTCACCCCTCCACTTT.

This clone was counted many times. The rearrangement joins TRBV20-1 to TRBJ1-2, with 7 bases lining up with TRBD1. V shed 4 bases and J 5 bases; nucleotides not matched to a gene: 7. The CDR3 runs 13 residues. The germline V gene has CDR1 DFQATT and CDR2 SNEGSKA (reference sequence). For the CDR3, the DNA is TGCAGTGCTAAGACAGGGTGGGGATATGGCTACACCTTC. Protein sequence: CSAKTGWGYGYTF.

At least ten counts were recorded for this clone. The rearrangement uses TRBV28 and TRBJ2-3; D gene uncertain. The V and J ends lost 2 bases and 2 bases respectively, with 11 bases between them. The germline CDR1 and CDR2 sequences are MDHEN and SYDVKM. The CDR3 sequence is 15 residues long. The CDR3 reads CASSLGRTYTDTQYF. CDR3 coding DNA: TGTGCCAGCAGTTTAGGGCGGACCTACACAGATACGCAGTATTTT.

This clone was recorded at least ten times. V gene TRBV9 combines with J gene TRBJ1-6; D remains ambiguous. This CDR3 has 13 amino acids. Trimming cost V 0 bases and J 7 bases, with 5 bases left between them. Germline lookup yields CDR1 SGDLS and CDR2 YYNGEE. CDR3 protein: CASSVGGNSPLHF. In nucleotides, the CDR3 is TGTGCCAGCAGCGTAGGAGGGAATTCACCCCTCCACTTT.

V and J are TRBV20-1 and TRBJ1-6, with D tentatively TRBD1 (5 bases). CDR1 and CDR2 from the germline V gene are DFQATT and SNEGSKA (reference sequence). The V end lost 3 bases, the J end lost 10 bases, and 25 bases lay between the germline ends. This CDR3 has 17 residues. The CDR3 DNA follows: TGCAGTGCTAGGGATCCCCTCGGGGGGTGGGTCGGATCACCCCTCCACTTT. Residues: CSARDPLGGWVGSPLHF.

This clone appeared many times. The chain couples TRBV3-1 to TRBJ1-1; no clear D. Germline V gives CDR1 LGHDT, CDR2 YNNKEL (reference sequence). Deletions cut 1 base from V and 7 bases from J, with 13 bases between. There are 14 residues in the CDR3. CDR3 in amino acids: CASSQGPGSSEAFF. CDR3 DNA: TGTGCCAGCAGCCAAGGACCGGGTTCGAGTGAAGCTTTCTTT. Complete variable domain (other parts from reference TRBV3-1 and TRBJ1-1): DTAVSQTPKYLVTQMGNDKSIKCEQNLGHDTMYWYKQDSKKFLKIMFSYNNKELIINETVPNRFSPKSPDKAHLNLHINSLELGDSAVYFCASSQGPGSSEAFFGQGTRLTVV.

The table lists this clone with many counts. This rearrangement joins TRBV4-2 to TRBJ2-7, with 8 bases aligning to TRBD2. V was pared by 0 bases and J by 2 bases, with 6 bases of the junction left unmatched. Looked up from germline, CDR1 is LGHNA and CDR2 is YNFKEQ. The CDR3 is made up of 16 amino acids. The CDR3: CASSQDGGDPTYEQYF. The CDR3 DNA reads as TGTGCCAGCAGCCAAGACGGGGGGGACCCGACCTACGAGCAGTACTTC.

This clone appeared many times. The chain combines TRBV20-1 with TRBJ2-7; a weak D match, TRBD2 (5 bases). Trimming stripped 3 bases from V and 5 bases from J, with 20 bases between. CDR1 is DFQATT, CDR2 SNEGSKA, per germline (reference sequence). CDR3 length equals 15 residues. In nucleotides, the CDR3 is TGCAGTGCTAGTGGCCAGCAGCCGGCCGGGGACGAGCAGTACTTC. Translation gives CSASGQQPAGDEQYF.

This clone was counted ten times or more. The rearrangement links TRBV5-1 to TRBJ2-1, with TRBD1 as a possible D gene (6 bases). V was trimmed by 0 bases and J by 1 base, leaving 11 bases between them. Germline V gives CDR1 SGHRS, CDR2 YFSETQ. The CDR3 has 16 residues. CDR3 in amino acids: CASSLGAQGSYNEQFF. CDR3 coding DNA: TGCGCCAGCAGCTTGGGAGCACAGGGTTCCTACAATGAGCAGTTCTTC.